Listed here are 12 T cell receptor beta chains from one sample, sequenced in a study of blood T cell repertoires in COVID-19. Measured with immunoSEQ multiplex PCR; TCRdb has only the in-frame clones, and not every one. The sample consists of more than 300,000 clones, 88% of them appearing once. Sequenced input: PBMCs or T cells enriched from blood (not recorded which). The receptors originated from a woman aged 18 to 35 who had recovered from COVID-19.

J is TRBJ2-5 and V is TRBV18; 7 nucleotides line up with TRBD1. The ends lost 1 base at V and 5 bases at J; junction bases unmatched: 4. Looked up from germline, CDR1 is KGHSH and CDR2 is LQKENI. The CDR3 contains 14 residues. CDR3 DNA sequence: TGTGCCAGCTCACCACAGGGGGCAGGGGAGACCCAGTACTTC. Its protein is CASSPQGAGETQYF.

The genes are TRBV6-5 and TRBJ1-2; 7 bases map to TRBD1. Per the germline V gene, CDR1 is MNHEY and CDR2 is SVGAGI. The CDR3 extends over 15 amino acids. With V trimmed by 6 bases and J by 0 bases, 7 bases remained unmatched. The CDR3 spells CASRGGTVANYGYTF. The CDR3 DNA is TGTGCCAGCAGAGGAGGGACAGTAGCTAACTATGGCTACACCTTC.

The chain links TRBV29-1 to TRBJ1-2, with D possibly being TRBD1 (6 bases). This CDR3 is 12 amino acids long. CDR1 is SQVTM and CDR2 is ANQGSEA in the germline V gene. V lost 6 bases and J lost 2, with 10 bases in between. CDR3 loop: CSVPGVNYGYTF. For the CDR3, the DNA is TGCAGCGTCCCAGGGGTAAACTATGGCTACACCTTC.

This chain uses TRBV9 with TRBJ1-4; 8 positions agree with TRBD1. There are 15 residues in the CDR3. The ends lost 4 bases at V and 8 bases at J; junction bases unmatched: 10. Per germline, CDR1 SGDLS and CDR2 YYNGEE. The CDR3 DNA is TGTGCCAGCAGCCCTCAGGGGGCGCGGGGCGAAAAACTGTTTTTT. Encoded protein: CASSPQGARGEKLFF.

As DNA, the CDR3 is TGTGCCAGCAGCCCAGAGAGTCGGGGTGCCGGAAACACCATATATTTT. It encodes CASSPESRGAGNTIYF. The rearrangement uses TRBV9 and TRBJ1-3; D call uncertain. The CDR3 is 16 residues long. CDR1 is SGDLS, CDR2 YYNGEE, per germline. V was trimmed by 4 bases and J by 4 bases, leaving 18 bases between them.

This chain joins TRBV11-2 and TRBJ2-3; 7 nucleotides match TRBD1. The V gene end was trimmed by 0 bases and the J gene end by 3 bases; junction bases not matched to a gene: 3. This CDR3 has 15 amino acids. Germline assignment: CDR1 SGHAT and CDR2 FQNNGV. This CDR3 reads CASSLEATGTDTQYF. CDR3 DNA sequence: TGTGCCAGCAGCTTAGAAGCGACAGGGACAGATACGCAGTATTTT.

The chain is built from TRBV5-1 and TRBJ2-3, with 7 bases aligning to TRBD1. This CDR3 has 15 amino acids. The junction had 5 bases not matched to a gene; V was cut back by 2 bases and J by 2 bases. Germline CDR1 and CDR2: SGHRS and YFSETQ. The CDR3 nucleotides read TGCGCCAGCAGCTTCCAGAGGGGGCCCACAGATACGCAGTATTTT. This sequence encodes CASSFQRGPTDTQYF. Full variable domain (rest looked up from reference TRBV5-1 and TRBJ2-3): KAGVTQTPRYLIKTRGQQVTLSCSPISGHRSVSWYQQTPGQGLQFLFEYFSETQRNKGNFPGRFSGRQFSNSRSEMNVSTLELGDSALYLCASSFQRGPTDTQYFGPGTRLTVL.

The rearrangement joins TRBV29-1 to TRBJ1-1; D is possibly TRBD1 (5 bases). CDR1 and CDR2 from the germline V gene are SQVTM and ANQGSEA. The CDR3 is 11 amino acids. V dropped 8 bases and J dropped 7 bases, with 14 bases sitting between them. The CDR3 nucleotides read TGCAGCTTAATATCGGGGGGTGAAGCTTTCTTT. This gives the protein CSLISGGEAFF.

On this clone itself: This specimen includes other DNA sequences encoding the same CDR3. V gene TRBV5-1 combines with J gene TRBJ1-1, with D tentatively TRBD1 (5 bases). CDR1 and CDR2 (germline): SGHRS, YFSETQ. This CDR3 comprises 13 residues. Trimming cost V 5 bases and J 1 base, with 9 bases left between them. The CDR3 reads CASSFGQNTEAFF. CDR3 DNA: TGCGCCAGCAGTTTTGGACAGAACACTGAAGCTTTCTTT. Combining the CDR3 with reference TRBV5-1 and TRBJ1-1 gives the whole variable domain KAGVTQTPRYLIKTRGQQVTLSCSPISGHRSVSWYQQTPGQGLQFLFEYFSETQRNKGNFPGRFSGRQFSNSRSEMNVSTLELGDSALYLCASSFGQNTEAFFGQGTRLTVV.

The rearrangement uses TRBV21-1 and TRBJ1-1; the listed D gene, TRBD1, was not tested against the DNA. TRBV21-1 is noted as a pseudogene. The CDR3 is made up of 15 amino acids. The CDR3: CASSGLDRLNTEAFF. The DNA for the CDR3 is TGTGCCAGCAGCGGATTGGACAGGCTGAACACTGAAGCTTTCTTT.

V is TRBV4-3 and J is TRBJ2-7; no firm D call. This CDR3 has 15 residues. The V and J ends lost 3 bases and 3 bases respectively, with 15 bases between them. Germline CDR1 LGHNA, CDR2 YSLEER. The CDR3, as DNA: TGCGCCAGCAGCCAGCCTGTTCCGGCGGACTACGAGCAGTACTTC. It specifies CASSQPVPADYEQYF.

This sequence joins TRBV6-2 or TRBV6-3 and TRBJ2-3; the D is unclear. CDR1 is MNHEY, CDR2 SVGEGT, per germline. The V gene lost 6 bases and the J gene lost 7 bases, with 8 bases spanning the gap. The CDR3 length is 11 residues. The CDR3: CASSVVNTQYF. The CDR3, as DNA: TGTGCCAGCAGCGTAGTAAATACGCAGTATTTT.